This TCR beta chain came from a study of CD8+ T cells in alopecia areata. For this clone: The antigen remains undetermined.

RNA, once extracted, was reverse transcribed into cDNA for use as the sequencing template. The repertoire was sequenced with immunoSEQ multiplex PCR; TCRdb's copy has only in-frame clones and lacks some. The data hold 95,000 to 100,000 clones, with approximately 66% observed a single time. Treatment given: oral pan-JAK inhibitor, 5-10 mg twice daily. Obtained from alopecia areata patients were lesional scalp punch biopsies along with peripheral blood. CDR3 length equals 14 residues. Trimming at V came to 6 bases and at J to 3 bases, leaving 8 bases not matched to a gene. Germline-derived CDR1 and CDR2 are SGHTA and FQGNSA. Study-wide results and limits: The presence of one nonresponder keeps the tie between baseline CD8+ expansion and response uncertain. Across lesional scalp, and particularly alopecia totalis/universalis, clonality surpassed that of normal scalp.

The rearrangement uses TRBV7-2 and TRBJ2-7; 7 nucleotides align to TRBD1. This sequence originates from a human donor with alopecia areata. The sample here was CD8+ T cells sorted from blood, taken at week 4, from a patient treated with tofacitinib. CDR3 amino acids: CASSFRDSFYEQYF. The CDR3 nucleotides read TGTGCCAGCAGTTTCCGGGACAGTTTCTACGAGCAGTACTTC.